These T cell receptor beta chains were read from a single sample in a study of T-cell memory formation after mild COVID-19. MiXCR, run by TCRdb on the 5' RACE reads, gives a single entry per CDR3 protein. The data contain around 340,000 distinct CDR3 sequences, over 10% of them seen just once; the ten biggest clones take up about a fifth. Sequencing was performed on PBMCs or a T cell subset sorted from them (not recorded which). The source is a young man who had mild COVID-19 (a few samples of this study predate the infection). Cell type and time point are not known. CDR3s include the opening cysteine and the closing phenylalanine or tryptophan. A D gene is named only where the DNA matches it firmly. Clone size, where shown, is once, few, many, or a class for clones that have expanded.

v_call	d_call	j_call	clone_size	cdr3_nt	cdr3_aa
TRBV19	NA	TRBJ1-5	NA	TGTGCCACTAGGGCGGGTGGCCAGCCCCAGCATTTT	CATRAGGQPQHF
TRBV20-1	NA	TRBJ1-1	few	TGCAGTGCTAGTGGTGGCGCGAACACTGAAGCTTTCTTT	CSASGGANTEAFF
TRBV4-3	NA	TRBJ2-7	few	TGCGCCAGCAGCCAAGGACTTACTGCCTACGAGCAGTACTTC	CASSQGLTAYEQYF
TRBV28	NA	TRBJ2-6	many	TGTGCCAGCAGTTTATCCATCTTCGAGGTCCTCGGGGCCAACGTCCTGACTTTC	CASSLSIFEVLGANVLTF
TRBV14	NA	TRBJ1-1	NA	TGTGCCAGCAGCCCTAATGGCGACACTGAAGCTTTCTTT	CASSPNGDTEAFF
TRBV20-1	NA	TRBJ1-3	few	TGCAGTGCTAGAGGAGGGGTGATCTCTGGAAACACCATATATTTT	CSARGGVISGNTIYF
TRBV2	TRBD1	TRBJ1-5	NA	TGTGCCAGCAGTGGAGGGGGCGCCTATAGCAATCAGCCCCAGCATTTT	CASSGGGAYSNQPQHF
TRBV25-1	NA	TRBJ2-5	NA	TGTGCCAGCAGTGAAAGACAAGCTCAAGAGACCCAGTACTTC	CASSERQAQETQYF
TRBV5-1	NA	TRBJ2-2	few	TGCGCCAGCAGCTTGGCCGTGACAGCGATCACCGGGGAGCTGTTTTTT	CASSLAVTAITGELFF
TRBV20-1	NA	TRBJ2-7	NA	TGCAGTGCGACGGGGGAGGTCGAGCAGTACTTC	CSATGEVEQYF
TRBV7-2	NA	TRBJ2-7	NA	TGTGCCAGCAGCTCGGCAGACTTGGGCTCCTACGAGCAGTACTTC	CASSSADLGSYEQYF
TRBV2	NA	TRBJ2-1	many	TGTGCCGGCAAACAGGGTGGGCTCAATGAGCAGTTCTTC	CAGKQGGLNEQFF
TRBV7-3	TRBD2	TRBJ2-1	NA	TGTGCCAGCAGCTCCCTAGCGGGGGGCCGGAATGAGCAGTTCTTC	CASSSLAGGRNEQFF
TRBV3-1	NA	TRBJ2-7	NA	TGTGCCAGCAGCCGAAATACACCTTCCTCCTACGAGCAGTACTTC	CASSRNTPSSYEQYF
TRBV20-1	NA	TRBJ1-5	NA	TGCAGTGCGGGGGCAGGGGCTAGCAATCAGCCCAAGCATTTT	CSAGAGASNQPKHF
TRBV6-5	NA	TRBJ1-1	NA	TGTGCCAGCAGATTGGGGCAGGGGCCGGGTGACACTGAAGCTTTCTTT	CASRLGQGPGDTEAFF
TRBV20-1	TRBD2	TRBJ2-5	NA	TGCAGTGCTAGAGATGAGCGGGGGGGCGGCGAGACCCAGTACTTC	CSARDERGGGETQYF
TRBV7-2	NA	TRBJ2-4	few	TGTGCCAGCAGCACTTACAGTCTAGCCAAAAACATTCAGTACTTC	CASSTYSLAKNIQYF
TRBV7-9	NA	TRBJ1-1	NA	TGTGCCAGCAGCCCACCTAATGGGGCTAACACTGAAGCTTTCTTT	CASSPPNGANTEAFF
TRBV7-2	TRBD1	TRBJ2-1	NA	TGTGCCAGCAGCTTAGGACAGGGGTCCTACAATGAGCAGTTCTTC	CASSLGQGSYNEQFF
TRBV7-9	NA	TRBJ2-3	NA	TGTGCCAGCAGCCTGAATCGAGGACGGAGCACAGATACGCAGTATTTT	CASSLNRGRSTDTQYF
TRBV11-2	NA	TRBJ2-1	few	TGTGCCAGCAGCTTAGATCGGGCCGCTGTACAGTTCTTC	CASSLDRAAVQFF
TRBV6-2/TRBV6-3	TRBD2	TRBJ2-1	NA	TGTGCCAGCAGTTTAGCGGGAGTGCCTGAGCAGTTCTTC	CASSLAGVPEQFF
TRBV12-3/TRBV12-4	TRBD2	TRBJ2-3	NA	TGTGCCAGCAGCGATAGCGGGAGCGTTACGCAGTATTTT	CASSDSGSVTQYF
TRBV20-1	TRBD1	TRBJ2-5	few	TGCAGTGCTAGAACAGGACAGGCGCGATGGGAAGAGACCCAGTACTTC	CSARTGQARWEETQYF
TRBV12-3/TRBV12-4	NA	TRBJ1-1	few	TGTGCCAGCAGCCGGCCGGGTCGGGGCACTGAAGCTTTCTTT	CASSRPGRGTEAFF
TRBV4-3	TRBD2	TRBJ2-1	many	TGCGCCAGCAGACGGGGACTAGCGGGGGATAATGAGCAGTTCTTC	CASRRGLAGDNEQFF
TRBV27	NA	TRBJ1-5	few	TGTGCCAGCAGTTTGGGCGGGGCTTTCAATCAGCCCCAGCATTTT	CASSLGGAFNQPQHF
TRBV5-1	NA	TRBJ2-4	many	TGCCTGCGAGGGGTTACCAAAAACATTCAGTACTTC	CLRGVTKNIQYF
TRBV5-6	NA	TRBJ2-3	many	TGTGCCAGCAGTCCGAGGGTTCCAAGCACAGATACGCAGTATTTT	CASSPRVPSTDTQYF
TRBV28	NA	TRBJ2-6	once	TGTGCCAGCAGTTTGCCAGAAACTGGGGCCAACGTCCTGACTTTC	CASSLPETGANVLTF
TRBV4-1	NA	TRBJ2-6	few	TGCGCCAGCAGCCAGCACCCCGGCGGGAAAAATGTTCGCTCTGGGGCCAACGTCCTGACTTTC	CASSQHPGGKNVRSGANVLTF
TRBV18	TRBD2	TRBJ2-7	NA	TGTGCCAGCTCACCCGAGCGGGGGGCCTACGAGCAGTACTTC	CASSPERGAYEQYF
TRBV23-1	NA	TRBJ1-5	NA	TGCGCCACTCTCCAGAGAAGGGGTATTAATCAGCCCCAGCATTTT	CATLQRRGINQPQHF
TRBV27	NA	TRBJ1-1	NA	TGTGCCAGCAGTTCCGAAGGGGACACTGAAGCTTTCTTT	CASSSEGDTEAFF
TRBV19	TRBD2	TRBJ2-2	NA	TGTGCCAGTAGCTCCTGGACTAGCGGGAACACCGGGGAGCTGTTTTTT	CASSSWTSGNTGELFF
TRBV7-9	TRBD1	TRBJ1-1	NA	TGTGCCAGCAGCTTCGGTACCGGGACAGTGAACACTGAAGCTTTCTTT	CASSFGTGTVNTEAFF
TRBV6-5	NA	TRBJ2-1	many	TGTGCCAGCAAAAGGGCAGGGTCCTACAATGAGCAGTTCTTC	CASKRAGSYNEQFF
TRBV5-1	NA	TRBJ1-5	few	TGCGCCAGCAGCCCCCGGGGGGGCGTTCAGCCCCAGCATTTT	CASSPRGGVQPQHF
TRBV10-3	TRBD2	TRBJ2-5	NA	TGTGCCATCAGTGGACTAGCGCAAGAGACCCAGTACTTC	CAISGLAQETQYF
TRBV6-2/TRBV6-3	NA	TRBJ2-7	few	TGTGCCAGCAGTTACCAGCTGGAGAGCGAGCAGTACTTC	CASSYQLESEQYF
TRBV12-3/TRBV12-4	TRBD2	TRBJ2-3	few	TGTGCCAGCAGGCCGACTAGCGGGGGAGGCACAGATACGCAGTATTTT	CASRPTSGGGTDTQYF
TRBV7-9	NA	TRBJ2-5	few	TGTGCCAGCAGCTTAAACGGGGGCCCGGACTTC	CASSLNGGPDF
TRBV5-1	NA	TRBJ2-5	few	TGCGCCAGCAGCCCCGGCGGATACCAAGAGACCCAGTACTTC	CASSPGGYQETQYF
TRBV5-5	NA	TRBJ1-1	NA	TGTGCCAGCAGCTTCTCCTCAGGGCCCACTGAAGCTTTCTTT	CASSFSSGPTEAFF
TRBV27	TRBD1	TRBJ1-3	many	TGTGCCAGCAGTCCGCACAGGGGGGCAAACACCATATATTTT	CASSPHRGANTIYF
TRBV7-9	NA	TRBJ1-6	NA	TGTGCCAGCAGCCCGGGGAGGGGCCTCTCCTATAATTCACCCCTCCACTTT	CASSPGRGLSYNSPLHF
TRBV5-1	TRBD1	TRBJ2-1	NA	TGCGCCAGCAGCTTGGAGGGGGCGAGCAATGAGCAGTTCTTC	CASSLEGASNEQFF